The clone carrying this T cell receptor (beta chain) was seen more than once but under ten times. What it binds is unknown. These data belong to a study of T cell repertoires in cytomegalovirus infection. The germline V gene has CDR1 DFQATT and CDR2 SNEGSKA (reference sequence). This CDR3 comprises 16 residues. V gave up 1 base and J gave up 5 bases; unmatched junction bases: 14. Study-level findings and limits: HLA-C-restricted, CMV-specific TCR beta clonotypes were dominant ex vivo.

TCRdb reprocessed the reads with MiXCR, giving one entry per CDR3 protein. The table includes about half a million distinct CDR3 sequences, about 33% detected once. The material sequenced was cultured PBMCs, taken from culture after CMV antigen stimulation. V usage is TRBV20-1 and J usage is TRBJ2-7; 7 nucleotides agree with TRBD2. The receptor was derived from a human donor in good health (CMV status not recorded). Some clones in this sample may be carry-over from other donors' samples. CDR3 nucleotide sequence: TGCAGTGCTAGAGTTGTCGCGGGGGACCCCCCGAACGAGCAGTACTTC. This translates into CSARVVAGDPPNEQYF.